Listed below are T cell receptor beta chains from one sample, sequenced in a study of cytomegalovirus exposure and HLA in healthy donors. Clones were sequenced by immunoSEQ multiplex PCR, and TCRdb holds only the in-frame ones, with some missing. The repertoire holds roughly 200,000 clones, with roughly 81% as singletons. The sample was PBMCs. The receptors derive from a woman between 25 and 40 years old in good health and CMV-seropositive. Each CDR3 is given with its conserved first and last residue. A D gene is named only where the DNA matches it firmly. Some rows have no size entry. The others give once, few or many, or a class for an expanded clone.

>TRBJ1-1|TRBV4-3|.|.
CASRGGAGPHTEAFF
TGCGCCAGCAGGGGAGGGGCAGGACCTCACACTGAAGCTTTCTTT
>TRBJ2-1|TRBV7-2|TRBD2|.
CASRLAGGNNEQFF
TGTGCCAGCAGGCTAGCGGGAGGGAACAATGAGCAGTTCTTC
>TRBJ1-6|TRBV5-4|TRBD1|few
CASSHQTGESPLHF
TGTGCCAGCAGCCACCAAACAGGGGAATCACCCCTCCACTTT
>TRBJ1-1|TRBV4-3|.|.
CASSQDLLSAGRTEAFF
TGCGCCAGCAGCCAAGATCTCCTATCGGCAGGAAGGACTGAAGCTTTCTTT
>TRBJ2-1|TRBV5-1|.|few
CASSGGAFNEQFF
TGCGCCAGCAGCGGGGGGGCCTTCAATGAGCAGTTCTTC
>TRBJ2-1|TRBV6-6|.|few
CASSYAHQDEQFF
TGTGCCAGCAGCTACGCCCACCAGGATGAGCAGTTCTTC
>TRBJ2-7|TRBV6-1|TRBD2|.
CASTSGRAGGYEQYF
TGTGCCAGCACCAGCGGGAGGGCCGGAGGCTACGAGCAGTACTTC
>TRBJ2-3|TRBV19|TRBD2|.
CASSFGTTLDTQYF
TGTGCCAGTAGTTTCGGGACTACATTGGATACGCAGTATTTT
>TRBJ2-6|TRBV27|.|.
CASSTGNSGANVLTF
TGTGCCAGCAGTACAGGGAACTCTGGGGCCAACGTCCTGACTTTC
>TRBJ2-5|TRBV6-6|.|.
CASSPDRLRWETQYF
TGTGCCAGCAGCCCCGATCGGCTCAGGTGGGAGACCCAGTACTTC
>TRBJ2-7|TRBV28|.|.
CASSLGDYEQYF
TGTGCCAGCAGCCTCGGGGACTACGAGCAGTACTTC
>TRBJ1-1|TRBV6-5|.|.
CASSYSGAGRTEAFF
TGTGCCAGCAGTTACTCGGGGGCAGGTAGGACTGAAGCTTTCTTT
>TRBJ1-1|TRBV18|.|.
CASSPALGRNTEAFF
TGTGCCAGCTCACCCGCGTTAGGGAGAAACACTGAAGCTTTCTTT
>TRBJ2-4|TRBV2|TRBD2|.
CASNEWGGKNIQYF
TGTGCCAGCAACGAGTGGGGGGGAAAAAACATTCAGTACTTC
>TRBJ1-1|TRBV5-1|.|.
CASSLHRGGGNTEAFF
TGCGCCAGCAGCCTTCACCGTGGGGGCGGGAACACTGAAGCTTTCTTT
>TRBJ2-5|TRBV9|.|.
CASSPEGLVIETQYF
TGTGCCAGCAGCCCAGAGGGACTCGTCATCGAGACCCAGTACTTC
>TRBJ1-2|TRBV6-6|TRBD1|.
CASSYLDRGGGYTF
TGTGCCAGCAGTTACCTGGACAGGGGCGGTGGCTACACCTTC
>TRBJ1-1|TRBV11-1|TRBD1|few
CASSPGGDRNTEAFF
TGTGCCAGCAGCCCCGGGGGGGACAGAAACACTGAAGCTTTCTTT
>TRBJ1-3|TRBV7-6|.|once
CASSQISQGHTGNTIYF
TGTGCCAGCAGCCAAATCAGTCAGGGGCACACTGGAAACACCATATATTTT
>TRBJ2-1|TRBV7-2|.|.
CASSLTSLYNEQFF
TGTGCCAGCAGCTTAACTTCCCTCTACAATGAGCAGTTCTTC
>TRBJ2-7|TRBV5-4|.|.
CASSLQGRPYEQYF
TGTGCCAGCAGCTTACAGGGAAGGCCCTACGAGCAGTACTTC
>TRBJ2-7|TRBV13|.|few
CASSSRQEARPTYEQYF
TGTGCCAGCAGCTCCAGACAGGAGGCAAGACCCACATACGAGCAGTACTTC
>TRBJ1-6|TRBV2|.|once
CASSELPSNSPLHF
TGTGCCAGCAGTGAACTCCCTTCCAATTCACCCCTCCACTTT
>TRBJ1-2|TRBV6-6|.|.
CASSYSQINYGYTF
TGTGCCAGCAGTTACTCCCAGATCAACTATGGCTACACCTTC
>TRBJ1-4|TRBV7-9|.|.
CASSPQGEKLFF
TGTGCCAGCAGCCCCCAGGGTGAAAAACTGTTTTTT
>TRBJ1-3|TRBV4-3|.|.
CASSQENGRTPSGNTIYF
TGCGCCAGCAGCCAAGAAAATGGAAGGACACCCTCTGGAAACACCATATATTTT
>TRBJ1-1|TRBV7-9|.|.
CASSPPQVGTEAFF
TGTGCCAGCAGCCCTCCACAGGTAGGCACTGAAGCTTTCTTT
>TRBJ1-1|TRBV19|TRBD1|.
CASSIDRTGGAFF
TGTGCCAGTAGTATAGATCGGACAGGAGGAGCTTTCTTT
>TRBJ2-7|TRBV5-1|TRBD1|.
CASSLEPGQGPYEQYF
TGCGCCAGCAGCTTGGAGCCGGGACAGGGGCCCTACGAGCAGTACTTC
>TRBJ1-5|TRBV10-2|.|.
CASRTGTNQPQHF
TGCGCCAGCAGGACAGGTACCAATCAGCCCCAGCATTTT
>TRBJ2-1|TRBV19|TRBD2|.
CASQPGLVGNEQFF
TGTGCCAGTCAACCGGGACTAGTAGGCAATGAGCAGTTCTTC
>TRBJ2-3|TRBV30|TRBD2|.
CAWSWTSKDTQYF
TGTGCCTGGAGTTGGACTAGCAAGGATACGCAGTATTTT
>TRBJ2-7|TRBV25-1|.|.
CASSPGQQATRISYEQYF
TGTGCCAGCAGTCCCGGACAACAGGCGACGCGGATCTCCTACGAGCAGTACTTC
>TRBJ1-1|TRBV6-6|.|.
CASAGFSSNTEAFF
TGTGCCAGCGCAGGTTTTAGTTCGAACACTGAAGCTTTCTTT
>TRBJ2-1|TRBV5-4|.|.
CASSFWAYNEQFF
TGTGCCAGCAGCTTCTGGGCGTACAATGAGCAGTTCTTC
>TRBJ2-7|TRBV6-5|TRBD1|once
CARSGTGAKEQYF
TGTGCCAGGTCCGGGACAGGGGCAAAAGAGCAGTACTTC
>TRBJ1-1|TRBV7-9|.|.
CASSSYSGAYTEAFF
TGTGCCAGCAGCTCCTATTCAGGGGCGTACACTGAAGCTTTCTTT
>TRBJ1-2|TRBV9|TRBD1|few
CASSVRTGGPGYTF
TGTGCCAGCAGCGTCAGAACAGGGGGCCCTGGCTACACCTTC
>TRBJ1-5|TRBV5-1|.|.
CASSRDSNQPQHF
TGCGCCAGCAGTCGGGATAGCAATCAGCCCCAGCATTTT
>TRBJ1-3|TRBV5-6|.|.
CASSFLGQSRNTIYF
TGTGCCAGCAGCTTTCTTGGGCAGTCTCGAAACACCATATATTTT